The clone carrying this TCR beta chain was seen many times. The antigen remains unidentified. These data originate in a study of identical twins. Broader study findings: Modelling underestimated the level of out-of-frame TCR alpha sharing observed in monozygotic twins.

The germline V gene encodes CDR1 SGHDT and CDR2 YYEEEE. This CDR3 contains 11 residues. Trimming cost V 4 bases and J 6 bases, with 6 bases left between them. TCRdb used MiXCR to reprocess the 5' RACE reads, holding one entry per CDR3 protein. The sample consists of hundreds of thousands of distinct CDR3 sequences, over 8.5% of them appearing once. The same specimen was also included in a second study, on yellow fever vaccine responses in identical twins.

Sequencing was carried out using PBMCs. The gene calls are TRBV5-6 and TRBJ2-3; TRBD2 is a possible D gene (5 bases). The source is a woman in her late teens or twenties in good health. The CDR3 DNA sequence: TGTGCCAGCAGCCAGCGGGATACGCAGTATTTT. It encodes CASSQRDTQYF.